This T cell receptor beta chain comes out of a study of beta chain features in type 1 diabetes. Whole-study results and caveats: Within each of all four CD4+ subsets, Type 1 diabetes patients had TCRB CDR3s that were moderately but significantly shorter.

The CDR3 spans 15 residues. V lost 0 bases, J lost 3 bases, and 2 bases stayed unmatched. From germline, CDR1 is SEHNR and CDR2 FQNEAQ (reference sequence). This clone was seen only once. The target antigen is unknown. Reverse transcription of all isolated RNA meant that expressed TCRB transcripts were sequenced. TCRdb's table, derived via immunoSEQ multiplex PCR, lists solely in-frame clones and lacks some. The table records around 15,000 clones, 69% of them present only once. The receptor was isolated from a man aged 25 to 45 with type 1 diabetes. The sequenced material came from Tregs from blood. This chain joins TRBV7-9 and TRBJ2-7; 10 nucleotides line up with TRBD1. The CDR3 coding sequence is TGTGCCAGCAGCTTAGCCGGGACAGGGGACTACGAGCAGTACTTC. It specifies CASSLAGTGDYEQYF.